This record covers a single T cell receptor (beta chain). The antigen is unknown. Using immunoSEQ multiplex PCR, the repertoire was profiled, and TCRdb retains in-frame clones only, with some absent. This table holds tens of thousands of clones, around 86% found once. Germline V CDR1 and CDR2: SGHDT, YYEEEE. V shed 4 bases, J shed 0 bases, and the junction held 9 bases outside the gene matches. The CDR3 covers 16 residues. This specimen comes from a study of T cells in localized non-small cell lung cancer. The study, taken as a whole, reports: A single tumor region was sequenced, leaving heterogeneity possible. An association was observed between higher blood T cell density and longer overall survival. Among the tissues sampled, uninvolved adjacent lung had the highest T cell clonality, above tumor.

The starting material was peripheral blood, obtained before any cancer treatment. The chain recombines TRBV5-6 with TRBJ1-1; 7 nucleotides agree with TRBD1. This TCR was sampled from a female donor older than 55 with stage II squamous cell lung carcinoma. The CDR3 loop is CASSEQGRGVNTEAFF. The CDR3 nucleotides read TGTGCCAGCAGCGAACAGGGGAGAGGGGTGAACACTGAAGCTTTCTTT.